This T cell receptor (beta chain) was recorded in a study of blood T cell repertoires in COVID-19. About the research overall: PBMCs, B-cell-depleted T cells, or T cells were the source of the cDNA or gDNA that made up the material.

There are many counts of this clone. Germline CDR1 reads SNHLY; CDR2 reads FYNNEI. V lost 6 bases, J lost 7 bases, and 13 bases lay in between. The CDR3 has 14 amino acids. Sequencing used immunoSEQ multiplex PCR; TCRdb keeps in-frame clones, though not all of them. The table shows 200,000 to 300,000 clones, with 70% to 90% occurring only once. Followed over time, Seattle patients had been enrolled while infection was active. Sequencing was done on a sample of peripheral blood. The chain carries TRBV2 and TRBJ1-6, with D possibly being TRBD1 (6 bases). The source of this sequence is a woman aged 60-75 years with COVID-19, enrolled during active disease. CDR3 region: CASRLDSSNSPLHF. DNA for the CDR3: TGTGCCAGCAGGCTGGACAGCTCCAATTCACCCCTCCACTTT.